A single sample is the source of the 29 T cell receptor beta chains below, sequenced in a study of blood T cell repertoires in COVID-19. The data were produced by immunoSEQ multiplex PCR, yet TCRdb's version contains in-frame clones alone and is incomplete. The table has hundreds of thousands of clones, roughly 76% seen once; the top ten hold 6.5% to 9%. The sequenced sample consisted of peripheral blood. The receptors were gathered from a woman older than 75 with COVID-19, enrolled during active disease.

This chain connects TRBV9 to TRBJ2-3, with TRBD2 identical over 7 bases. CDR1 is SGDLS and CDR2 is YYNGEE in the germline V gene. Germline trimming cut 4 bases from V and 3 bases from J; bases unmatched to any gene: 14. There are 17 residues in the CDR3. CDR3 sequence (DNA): TGTGCCAGCAGCCCCCACGGTGATGCGGGGGTAACAGATACGCAGTATTTT. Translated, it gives CASSPHGDAGVTDTQYF.

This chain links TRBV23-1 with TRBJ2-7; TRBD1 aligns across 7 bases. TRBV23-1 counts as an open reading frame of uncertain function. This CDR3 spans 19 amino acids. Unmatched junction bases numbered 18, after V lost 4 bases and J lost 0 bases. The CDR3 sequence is CASSRPNQDRPRSSYEQYF. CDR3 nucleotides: TGCGCCAGCAGTCGCCCCAACCAGGACAGGCCAAGAAGCTCCTACGAGCAGTACTTC.

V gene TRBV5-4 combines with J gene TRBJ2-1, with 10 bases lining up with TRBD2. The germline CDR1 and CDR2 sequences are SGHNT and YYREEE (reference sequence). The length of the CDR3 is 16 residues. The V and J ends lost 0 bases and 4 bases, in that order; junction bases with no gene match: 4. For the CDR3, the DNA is TGTGCCAGCAGCTTGGGTGGGACTAGCGCTTACAATGAGCAGTTCTTC. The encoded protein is CASSLGGTSAYNEQFF. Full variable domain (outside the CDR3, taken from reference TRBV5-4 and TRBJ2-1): ETGVTQSPTHLIKTRGQQVTLRCSSQSGHNTVSWYQQALGQGPQFIFQYYREEENGRGNFPPRFSGLQFPNYSSELNVNALELDDSALYLCASSLGGTSAYNEQFFGPGTRLTVL.

DNA for the CDR3: TGTGCCAGCAGCTCAGGGCGTAGGAGCCACGAGCAGTACTTC. This translates into CASSSGRRSHEQYF. The chain is built from TRBV7-2 and TRBJ2-7; D is possibly TRBD1 (5 bases). CDR1 is SGHTA and CDR2 is FQGNSA in the germline V gene. The CDR3 sequence is 14 residues long. Trimming left V 4 bases short and J 5 bases short, with 15 bases between.

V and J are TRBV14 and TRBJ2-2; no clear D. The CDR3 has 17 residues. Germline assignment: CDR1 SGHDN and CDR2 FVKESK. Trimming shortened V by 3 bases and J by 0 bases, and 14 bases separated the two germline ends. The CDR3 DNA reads TGTGCCAGCAGCCAGCACTCCGGGTCCTCGAACACCGGGGAGCTGTTTTTT. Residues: CASSQHSGSSNTGELFF.

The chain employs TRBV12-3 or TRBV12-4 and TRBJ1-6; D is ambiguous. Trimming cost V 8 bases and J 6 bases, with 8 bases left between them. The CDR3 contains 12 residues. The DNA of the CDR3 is TGTGCCAGCCGGGTCCTTAATTCACCCCTCCACTTT. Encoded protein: CASRVLNSPLHF.

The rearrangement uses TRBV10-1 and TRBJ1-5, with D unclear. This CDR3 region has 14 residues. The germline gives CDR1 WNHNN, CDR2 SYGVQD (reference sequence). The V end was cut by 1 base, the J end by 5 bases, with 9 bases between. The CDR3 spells CASSELRDDQPQHF. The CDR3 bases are TGCGCCAGCAGTGAGTTAAGAGATGATCAGCCCCAGCATTTT.

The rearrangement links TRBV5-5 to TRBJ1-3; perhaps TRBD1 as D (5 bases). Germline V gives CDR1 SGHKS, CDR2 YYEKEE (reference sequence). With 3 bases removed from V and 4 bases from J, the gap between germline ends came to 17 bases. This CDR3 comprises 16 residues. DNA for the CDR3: TGTGCCAGCAGCTCGGGTCACAGGATCCAGGGAAACACCATATATTTT. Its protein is CASSSGHRIQGNTIYF.

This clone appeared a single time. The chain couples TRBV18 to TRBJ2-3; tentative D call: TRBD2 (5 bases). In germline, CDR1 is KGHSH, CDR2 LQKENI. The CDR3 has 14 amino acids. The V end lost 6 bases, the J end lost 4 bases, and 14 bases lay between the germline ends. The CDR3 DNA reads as TGTGCCAGCTCGCGGGCCCTGGAGGCAGATACGCAGTATTTT. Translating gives CASSRALEADTQYF.

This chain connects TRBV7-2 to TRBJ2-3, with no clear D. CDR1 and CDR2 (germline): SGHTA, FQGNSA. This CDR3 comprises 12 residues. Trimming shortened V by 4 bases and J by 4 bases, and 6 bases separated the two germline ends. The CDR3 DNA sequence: TGTGCCAGCAGCTCCTTCGCAGATACGCAGTATTTT. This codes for CASSSFADTQYF.

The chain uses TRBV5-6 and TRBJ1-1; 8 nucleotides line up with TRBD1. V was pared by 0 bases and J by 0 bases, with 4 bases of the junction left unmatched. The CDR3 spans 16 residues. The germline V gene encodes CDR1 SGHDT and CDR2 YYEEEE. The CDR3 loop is CASSLGTGIMNTEAFF. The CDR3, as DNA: TGTGCCAGCAGCTTGGGGACAGGGATCATGAACACTGAAGCTTTCTTT. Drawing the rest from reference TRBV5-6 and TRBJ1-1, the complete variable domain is DAGVTQSPTHLIKTRGQQVTLRCSPKSGHDTVSWYQQALGQGPQFIFQYYEEEERQRGNFPDRFSGHQFPNYSSELNVNALLLGDSALYLCASSLGTGIMNTEAFFGQGTRLTVV.

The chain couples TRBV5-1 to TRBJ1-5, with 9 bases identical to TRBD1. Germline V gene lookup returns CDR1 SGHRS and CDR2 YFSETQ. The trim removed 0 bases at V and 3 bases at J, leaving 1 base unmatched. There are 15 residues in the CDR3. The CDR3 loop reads CASSLGTGVNQPQHF. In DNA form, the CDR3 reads TGCGCCAGCAGCTTGGGGACAGGGGTCAATCAGCCCCAGCATTTT.

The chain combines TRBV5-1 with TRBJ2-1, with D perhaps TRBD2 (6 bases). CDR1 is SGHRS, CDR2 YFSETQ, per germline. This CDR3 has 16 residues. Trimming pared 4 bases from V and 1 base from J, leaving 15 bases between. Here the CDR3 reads CASSPPEGRSYNEQFF. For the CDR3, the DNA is TGCGCCAGCAGCCCCCCGGAGGGAAGGTCCTACAATGAGCAGTTCTTC.

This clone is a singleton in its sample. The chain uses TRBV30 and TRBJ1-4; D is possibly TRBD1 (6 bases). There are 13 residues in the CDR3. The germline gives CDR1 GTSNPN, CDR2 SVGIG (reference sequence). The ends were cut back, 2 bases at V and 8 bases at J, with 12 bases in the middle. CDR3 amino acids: CAWSFLQGEKLFF. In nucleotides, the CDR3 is TGTGCCTGGAGTTTTTTACAGGGAGAAAAACTGTTTTTT.

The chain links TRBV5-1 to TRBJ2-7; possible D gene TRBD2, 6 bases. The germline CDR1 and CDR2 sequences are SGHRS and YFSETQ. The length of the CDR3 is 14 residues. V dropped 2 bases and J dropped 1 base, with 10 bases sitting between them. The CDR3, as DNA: TGCGCCAGCAGCTTTGGGGGGAAGTCCTACGAGCAGTACTTC. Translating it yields CASSFGGKSYEQYF.

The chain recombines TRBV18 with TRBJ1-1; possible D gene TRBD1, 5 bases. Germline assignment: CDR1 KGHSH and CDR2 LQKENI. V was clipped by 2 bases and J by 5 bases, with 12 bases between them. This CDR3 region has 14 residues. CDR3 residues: CASSPFQQGTEAFF. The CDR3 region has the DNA TGTGCCAGCTCACCATTTCAGCAGGGAACTGAAGCTTTCTTT. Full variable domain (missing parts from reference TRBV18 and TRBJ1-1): NAGVMQNPRHLVRRRGQEARLRCSPMKGHSHVYWYRQLPEEGLKFMVYLQKENIIDESGMPKERFSAEFPKEGPSILRIQQVVRGDSAAYFCASSPFQQGTEAFFGQGTRLTVV.

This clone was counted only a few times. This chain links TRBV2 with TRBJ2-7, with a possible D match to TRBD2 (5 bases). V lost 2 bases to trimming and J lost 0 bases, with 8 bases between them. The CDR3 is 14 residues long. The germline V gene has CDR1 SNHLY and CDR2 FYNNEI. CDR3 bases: TGTGCCAGCAGTGAAATACTAGACTCCTACGAGCAGTACTTC. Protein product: CASSEILDSYEQYF.

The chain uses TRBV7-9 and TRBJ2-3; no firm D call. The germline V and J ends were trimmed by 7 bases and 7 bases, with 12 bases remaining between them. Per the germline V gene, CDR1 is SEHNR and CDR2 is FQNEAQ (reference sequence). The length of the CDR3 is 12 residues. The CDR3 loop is CASTLGTYTQYF. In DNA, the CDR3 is TGTGCCAGCACCTTGGGAACTTATACGCAGTATTTT.

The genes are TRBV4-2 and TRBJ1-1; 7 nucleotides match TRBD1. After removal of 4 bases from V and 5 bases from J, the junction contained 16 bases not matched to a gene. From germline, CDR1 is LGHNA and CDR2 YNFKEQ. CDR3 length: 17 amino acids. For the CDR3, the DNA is TGTGCCAGCAGCCCCAACTCCTTCCGACAGGGAGGTACTGAAGCTTTCTTT. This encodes CASSPNSFRQGGTEAFF.

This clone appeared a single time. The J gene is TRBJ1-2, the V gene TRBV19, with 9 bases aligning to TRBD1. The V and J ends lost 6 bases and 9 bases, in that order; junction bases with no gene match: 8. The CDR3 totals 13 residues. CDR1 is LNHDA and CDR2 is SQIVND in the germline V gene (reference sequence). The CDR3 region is CASRPGTGSSYTF. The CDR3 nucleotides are TGTGCCAGTAGGCCGGGGACAGGGTCTAGCTACACCTTC.

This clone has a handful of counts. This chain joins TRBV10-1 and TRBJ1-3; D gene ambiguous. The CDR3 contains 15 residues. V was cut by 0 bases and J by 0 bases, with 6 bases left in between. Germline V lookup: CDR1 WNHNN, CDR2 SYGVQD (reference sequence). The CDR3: CASSESANSGNTIYF. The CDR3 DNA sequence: TGCGCCAGCAGTGAGTCGGCCAACTCTGGAAACACCATATATTTT.

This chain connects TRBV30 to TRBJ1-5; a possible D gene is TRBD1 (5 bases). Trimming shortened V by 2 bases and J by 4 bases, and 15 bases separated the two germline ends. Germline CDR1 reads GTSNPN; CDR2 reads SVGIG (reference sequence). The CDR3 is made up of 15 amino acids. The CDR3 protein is CAWSTLSGGNQPQHF. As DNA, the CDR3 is TGTGCCTGGAGTACCCTCTCGGGGGGGAATCAGCCCCAGCATTTT.

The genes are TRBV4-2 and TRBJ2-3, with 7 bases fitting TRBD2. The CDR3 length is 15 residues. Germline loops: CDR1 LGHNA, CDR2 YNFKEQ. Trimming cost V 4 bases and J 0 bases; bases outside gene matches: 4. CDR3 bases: TGTGCCAGCAGCCGATTTAGCGGGAGCACAGATACGCAGTATTTT. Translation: CASSRFSGSTDTQYF.

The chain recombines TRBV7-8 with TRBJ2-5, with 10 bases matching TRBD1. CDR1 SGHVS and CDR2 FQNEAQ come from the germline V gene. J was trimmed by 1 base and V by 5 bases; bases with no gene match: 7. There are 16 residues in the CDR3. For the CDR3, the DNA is TGTGCCAGCAGCCTAAGGGGACAGGGGACCCAAGAGACCCAGTACTTC. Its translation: CASSLRGQGTQETQYF. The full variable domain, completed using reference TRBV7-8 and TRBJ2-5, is GAGVSQSPRYKVAKRGQDVALRCDPISGHVSLFWYQQALGQGPEFLTYFQNEAQLDKSGLPSDRFFAERPEGSVSTLKIQRTQQEDSAVYLCASSLRGQGTQETQYFGPGTRLLVL.

This CDR3 is CASSKARTSGTSSVETDTQYF. The CDR3 DNA follows: TGTGCCAGCAGCAAAGCCCGGACTAGCGGGACCAGTAGCGTTGAAACAGATACGCAGTATTTT. V and J are TRBV21-1 and TRBJ2-3; TRBD2 was called by the table and not checked on the DNA. TRBV21-1 is marked as a pseudogene. The CDR3 has 21 residues.

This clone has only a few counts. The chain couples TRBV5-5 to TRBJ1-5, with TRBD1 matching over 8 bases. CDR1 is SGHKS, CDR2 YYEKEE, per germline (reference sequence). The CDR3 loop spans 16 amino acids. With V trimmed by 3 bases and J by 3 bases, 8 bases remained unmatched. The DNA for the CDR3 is TGTGCCAGCAGCTCGCAGGGGGCGTGGGACAATCAGCCCCAGCATTTT. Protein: CASSSQGAWDNQPQHF.

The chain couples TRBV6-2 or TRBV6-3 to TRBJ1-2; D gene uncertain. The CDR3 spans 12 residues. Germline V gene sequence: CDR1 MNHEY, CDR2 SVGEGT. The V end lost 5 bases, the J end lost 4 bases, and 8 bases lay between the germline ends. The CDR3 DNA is TGTGCCAGCAGTAGCCAGGTCTATGGCTACACCTTC. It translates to CASSSQVYGYTF.

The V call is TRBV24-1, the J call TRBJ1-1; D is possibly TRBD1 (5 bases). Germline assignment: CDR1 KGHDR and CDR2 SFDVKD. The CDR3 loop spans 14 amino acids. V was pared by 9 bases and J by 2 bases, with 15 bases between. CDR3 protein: CATGTGPLNTEAFF. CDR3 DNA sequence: TGTGCCACCGGAACAGGACCACTAAACACTGAAGCTTTCTTT.

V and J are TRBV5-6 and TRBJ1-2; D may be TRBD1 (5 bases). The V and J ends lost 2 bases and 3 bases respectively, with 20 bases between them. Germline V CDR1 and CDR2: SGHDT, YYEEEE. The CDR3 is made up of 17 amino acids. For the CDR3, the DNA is TGTGCCAGCAGCTTTCTCTCGGCGGGGGGAGTCTACTATGGCTACACCTTC. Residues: CASSFLSAGGVYYGYTF.